This passage covers 21 T cell receptor beta chains from one sample sequenced in a study of CD8 T cells in ankylosing spondylitis. TCRdb independently ran MiXCR on the 5' RACE reads; one entry per CDR3 protein. The sample consists of about 360,000 distinct CDR3 sequences, 20% to 25% of them appearing once. Sequenced input: blood, either unsorted or a sorted T cell fraction (not recorded which). The receptors were gathered from a male donor with ankylosing spondylitis or in good health (not recorded which).

CDR3 sequence (DNA): TGCGCCAGCAGCCCACCCGCGGTGGGACTGGCCGAGCAGTACTTC. Protein: CASSPPAVGLAEQYF. This rearrangement joins TRBV4-1 to TRBJ2-7; weak D call: TRBD2 (6 bases). Germline CDR1 reads MGHRA; CDR2 reads YSYEKL. The V end was cut by 4 bases, the J end by 6 bases, with 19 bases between. The CDR3 is 15 residues long.

The chain is built from TRBV4-1 and TRBJ2-5, with D perhaps matching TRBD1 (5 bases). Germline values: CDR1 MGHRA, CDR2 YSYEKL. The CDR3 covers 17 residues. Trimming removed 0 bases at V and 7 bases at J, with 21 bases between. In DNA, the CDR3 is TGCGCCAGCAGCCAAGATCAGGGAACGACCGGGTCGGGGACCCAGTACTTC. This codes for CASSQDQGTTGSGTQYF.

The genes are TRBV4-1 and TRBJ1-5; no firm D call. The CDR3 loop spans 14 amino acids. CDR1 and CDR2 from the germline V gene are MGHRA and YSYEKL. Trimming left V 1 base short and J 6 bases short, with 10 bases between. The CDR3 region has the DNA TGCGCCAGCAGCCAAGCCGGGAGCGCTCAGCCCCAGCATTTT. It is translated as CASSQAGSAQPQHF.

The CDR3 reads CASSLDVGGVGNEQFF. As DNA, the CDR3 is TGTGCCAGCAGCTTAGATGTCGGGGGGGTAGGAAATGAGCAGTTCTTC. The rearrangement links TRBV7-2 to TRBJ2-1, with TRBD2 matching over 8 bases. The germline V gene has CDR1 SGHTA and CDR2 FQGNSA. This CDR3 is built from 16 residues. V trimming: 1 base; J trimming: 7 bases; junction bases outside the gene matches: 9.

A few counts support this clonotype. The chain recombines TRBV7-2 with TRBJ2-7, with TRBD2 identical over 9 bases. The CDR3 is 14 residues long. Trimming cost V 3 bases and J 5 bases; bases outside gene matches: 5. Germline V lookup: CDR1 SGHTA, CDR2 FQGNSA. The CDR3 region is CASSFSGLADEQYF. CDR3 bases: TGTGCCAGCAGCTTCTCGGGACTAGCCGACGAGCAGTACTTC.

This clonotype was counted a few times. The chain is built from TRBV7-9 and TRBJ2-1; the D is unclear. Germline V gene data show CDR1 as SEHNR and CDR2 as FQNEAQ (reference sequence). Trimming shortened V by 5 bases and J by 1 base, and 15 bases separated the two germline ends. The CDR3 length is 16 residues. The CDR3 loop reads CASSPVGSPSYNEQFF. CDR3 DNA sequence: TGTGCCAGCAGCCCAGTTGGGTCACCATCCTACAATGAGCAGTTCTTC.

The chain links TRBV19 to TRBJ2-1; 10 bases are a match to TRBD2. Per germline, CDR1 LNHDA and CDR2 SQIVND (reference sequence). V shed 5 bases, J shed 6 bases, and the junction held 13 bases outside the gene matches. This CDR3 comprises 17 residues. The CDR3 sequence: CASSLQPGLANPNEQFF. CDR3 bases: TGTGCCAGTAGTCTCCAACCGGGACTAGCGAATCCCAATGAGCAGTTCTTC.

The V gene is TRBV4-2, the J gene TRBJ2-2, with 7 bases matching TRBD1. V shed 3 bases, J shed 0 bases, and the junction held 4 bases outside the gene matches. Germline V gene lookup returns CDR1 LGHNA and CDR2 YNFKEQ. CDR3 size: 16 residues. CDR3 nucleotide sequence: TGTGCCAGCAGCCATGCGACAGGGACGAACACCGGGGAGCTGTTTTTT. Translated: CASSHATGTNTGELFF.

The gene calls are TRBV7-3 and TRBJ2-1; D gene ambiguous. Trimming stripped 0 bases from V and 8 bases from J, with 14 bases between. This CDR3 contains 15 residues. CDR1 and CDR2 (germline): SGHTA, FQGTGA. The CDR3 bases are TGTGCCAGCAGCTTAACGGTTCGGCCTTCCCATGAGCAGTTCTTC. Its translation: CASSLTVRPSHEQFF.

This clonotype was counted between two and nine times. The genes are TRBV11-2 and TRBJ1-2; 9 nucleotides align to TRBD1. The germline CDR1 and CDR2 sequences are SGHAT and FQNNGV. There are 14 residues in the CDR3. The junction had 5 bases not matched to a gene; V was cut back by 5 bases and J by 4 bases. CDR3 amino acids: CASSIRTGVYGYTF. The CDR3 region has the DNA TGTGCCAGCAGCATAAGGACAGGGGTCTATGGCTACACCTTC.

The chain couples TRBV12-3 or TRBV12-4 to TRBJ2-2; a weak D match, TRBD1 (6 bases). Between the trimmed V and J ends, which lost 5 bases and 4 bases, there was a span of 14 bases. CDR3 length equals 15 residues. The CDR3 DNA reads as TGTGCCAGCAGTGGCCGGGACATCCCCACCGGGGAGCTGTTTTTT. This gives the protein CASSGRDIPTGELFF.

V usage is TRBV9 and J usage is TRBJ2-1, with 8 nucleotides matching TRBD1. Germline CDR1 is SGDLS and CDR2 is YYNGEE. CDR3 length: 14 residues. V dropped 2 bases and J dropped 5; count of bases not matched to a gene: 3. For the CDR3, the DNA is TGTGCCAGCAGCGTGACAGGGGTTAACAATGAGCAGTTCTTC. Protein sequence: CASSVTGVNNEQFF. Full variable domain (rest looked up from reference TRBV9 and TRBJ2-1): DSGVTQTPKHLITATGQRVTLRCSPRSGDLSVYWYQQSLDQGLQFLIQYYNGEERAKGNILERFSAQQFPDLHSELNLSSLELGDSALYFCASSVTGVNNEQFFGPGTRLTVL.

V and J are TRBV7-8 and TRBJ2-2; no clear D. The CDR3 totals 11 residues. CDR1 is SGHVS, CDR2 FQNEAQ, per germline. The V end was cut by 6 bases, the J end by 7 bases, with 6 bases between. The CDR3 is CASRVGGELFF. Here the CDR3 DNA reads TGTGCCAGCAGGGTGGGCGGGGAGCTGTTTTTT. Full variable domain (rest looked up from reference TRBV7-8 and TRBJ2-2): GAGVSQSPRYKVAKRGQDVALRCDPISGHVSLFWYQQALGQGPEFLTYFQNEAQLDKSGLPSDRFFAERPEGSVSTLKIQRTQQEDSAVYLCASRVGGELFFGEGSRLTVL.

The chain uses TRBV7-3 and TRBJ2-5; 8 bases are a match to TRBD2. This CDR3 is built from 15 residues. The V segment lost 0 bases and the J segment 2 bases; nucleotides outside the gene matches: 2. Germline-derived CDR1 and CDR2 are SGHTA and FQGTGA. The CDR3 reads CASSLTSGDQETQYF. CDR3 nucleotides: TGTGCCAGCAGCTTAACTAGCGGGGATCAAGAGACCCAGTACTTC.

This clonotype was counted a few times. The chain joins TRBV4-1 to TRBJ2-1; the D is unclear. The CDR3 totals 16 residues. V was trimmed by 1 base and J by 7 bases, leaving 17 bases between them. Germline CDR1 reads MGHRA; CDR2 reads YSYEKL. The CDR3: CASSQVVGEPLNEQFF. Written as DNA, the CDR3 is TGCGCCAGCAGCCAAGTCGTCGGAGAGCCCTTGAATGAGCAGTTCTTC.

This clonotype was detected a few times. The chain's CDR3 is CASVPDSLTYNEQFF. CDR3 DNA sequence: TGTGCCAGCGTTCCGGACTCCCTGACATACAATGAGCAGTTCTTC. The chain has TRBV28 and TRBJ2-1; TRBD2 might be the D (5 bases). The CDR3 is 15 amino acids. Trimming shortened V by 8 bases and J by 4 bases, and 18 bases separated the two germline ends. Germline V gene lookup returns CDR1 MDHEN and CDR2 SYDVKM.

The chain combines TRBV12-3 or TRBV12-4 with TRBJ2-7, with 11 positions matching TRBD2. Unmatched junction bases numbered 7, after V lost 1 base and J lost 2 bases. The CDR3 is 17 residues long. The CDR3 bases are TGTGCCAGCAGTTTAGACTTTAGCGGGGGGGCCACCTACGAGCAGTACTTC. This codes for CASSLDFSGGATYEQYF.

This clonotype was counted a few times. The chain is built from TRBV20-1 and TRBJ1-1; D might be TRBD1 (5 bases). Germline CDR1 DFQATT, CDR2 SNEGSKA (reference sequence). The V gene lost 1 base and the J gene lost 2 bases, with 14 bases spanning the gap. This CDR3 is 15 amino acids long. Written as DNA, the CDR3 is TGCAGTGCTAGAGCCGAAGGGGACCCAAACACTGAAGCTTTCTTT. Its translation: CSARAEGDPNTEAFF.

This clonotype was detected only a few times. V usage is TRBV12-3 or TRBV12-4 and J usage is TRBJ2-2, with D uncertain. CDR3 length equals 13 residues. Trimming removed 6 bases at V and 4 bases at J, with 9 bases between. CDR3: CASSPAFTGELFF. The CDR3 DNA reads TGTGCCAGCAGCCCCGCGTTCACCGGGGAGCTGTTTTTT.

The V call is TRBV12-3 or TRBV12-4, the J call TRBJ2-2, with 7 positions matching TRBD2. This CDR3 has 15 amino acids. V lost 1 base and J lost 4; bases outside the gene matches: 3. The chain's CDR3 is CASSLGLAITGELFF. The CDR3 coding sequence is TGTGCCAGCAGTTTAGGACTAGCTATCACCGGGGAGCTGTTTTTT.

The rearrangement joins TRBV9 to TRBJ2-1; D is perhaps TRBD2 (5 bases). The CDR3 spans 16 residues. Germline values: CDR1 SGDLS, CDR2 YYNGEE. The V end was cut by 2 bases, the J end by 4 bases, with 16 bases between. CDR3 residues: CASSVQLENLYNEQFF. CDR3 nucleotide sequence: TGTGCCAGCAGCGTTCAACTAGAAAACCTTTACAATGAGCAGTTCTTC.